This T cell receptor beta chain was documented in a study of T cells after yellow fever vaccination. Background on the study: Fractions of limited cellularity were prepared by means of SMART-Seq v4 Ultra Low Input.

There are many counts of this clonotype. Its target is unknown. General study points: Though it reached lower strength, the secondary response hit its peak faster, day 5 versus 15. At 95% to 98% for CD4 and about 87% for CD8, most primary-vaccination clones showed up again after the booster.

One entry per CDR3 protein, called by TCRdb with MiXCR from the 5' RACE reads. The sample has 450,000 to 600,000 distinct CDR3 sequences; approximately 16% are singletons. This CDR3 is 16 amino acids long. The junction had 7 bases not matched to a gene; V was cut back by 1 base and J by 3 bases. CDR1 and CDR2 (germline): LGHNA, YNFKEQ. The input for sequencing was PBMCs, taken about 5 days after the first yellow fever vaccination. This sequence was found in a man aged 18 to 30 who received the YFV17D yellow fever vaccine. This rearrangement joins TRBV4-2 to TRBJ2-3; 7 bases are a match to TRBD2. In DNA form, the CDR3 reads TGTGCCAGCAGCCAAGTAACCGGGGGGATGACAGATACGCAGTATTTT. Its translation is CASSQVTGGMTDTQYF.